This T cell receptor (beta chain) was sequenced for a study of shared clonotypes between healthy human individuals. The CDR3 is 13 residues long. The V gene lost 3 bases and the J gene lost 0 bases, with 4 bases spanning the gap. Germline loops: CDR1 SGDLS, CDR2 YYNGEE. Some clones are missing from TCRdb's copy, which holds only in-frame ones; the method was immunoSEQ multiplex PCR. The sample records roughly 1.5 million clones, 95% to 99% being singletons. The TCR comes from a man aged 25-45 years in good health. The chain carries TRBV9 and TRBJ2-1, with D unclear. The sequenced material came from naive CD4+ T cells sorted from blood. The sample's subset: CD45RA+ positively selected. The CDR3 is CASSESSYNEQFF. In nucleotides, the CDR3 is TGTGCCAGCAGCGAAAGCTCCTACAATGAGCAGTTCTTC.